This T cell receptor (beta chain) was identified in a study of T cell responses to AZD1222 COVID-19 vaccine (dated by TCRdb to about 2021). As for the study more broadly: TCR sequencing was performed for some 250 trial participants, of whom roughly 200 were given two doses of AZD1222 and around 25 were given two doses of MenACWY control vaccine. Trial participants were enrolled into age subgroups of 18-55, 56-69 and 70-plus years, which contained approximately 150, 30 and 60 TCR-sequenced participants, respectively. General findings and caveats noted by the study authors: In the small 56-69-year group, the increase in depth fell short of significance, most likely because of low power. Because no day 14 peak-response samples were available, the repertoires could be characterized only after the peak T cell response. After two AZD1222 doses, spike-specific TCR breadth and depth were significantly higher than at day 0 and than in MenACWY recipients. Reportedly, close to half of the unique spike-specific TCRs recognized epitopes lying outside the regions that are mutated in the B.1.351 and B.1.1.7 variants. Conclusions about previously exposed vaccinees were limited because only six or seven AZD1222 recipients were SARS-CoV-2 seropositive at baseline. Participants were mostly white British, with more females than males. The authors suggested clonal diversity may have been underestimated. Vaccine-associated CD4 TCRs spanned the whole spike protein, with dominant responses in regions 160-218 and 743-854.

The CDR3 regions of human TCRbeta chains were subjected to immunosequencing. Processing in the source paper ran as follows. TCRs in the repertoires were compared against a reference library of SARS-CoV-2-specific TCRs that had been generated with the MIRA antigen-specificity platform. Breadth meant the fraction of unique TCRs that were SARS-CoV-2-associated, whereas depth meant the fraction of total T cells that were SARS-CoV-2-associated. Using the MIRA data, each spike-specific TCR was mapped to the spike region that the TCR reacts to and placed in a CD4 or CD8 class. Log10-transformed breadth and depth values were compared by one-way ANOVA with Sidak's multiple comparisons tests. TCRdb mirrors the immuneACCESS table, restricted to in-frame sequences. Some clones are absent from its copies; in checked studies, under half trace to an unresolved V gene, and the reason for the others is unknown. The DNA was the basis for D and trimming; V, J and clone size are from that table. This sample gives roughly 110,000 clones in total; roughly 85% of them show up just once. The ten biggest clones cover less than 6% of the sample.

The germline V gene provides CDR1 LGHNA and CDR2 YSLEER. V is cut by 1 base and J by 6 bases, and the space between the germline ends is 16 bases. The CDR3 contains 16 residues, cysteine and phenylalanine counted. The CDR3 DNA has 48 bases and is translated from base 1. Concerning this clone itself: Its cognate antigen has yet to be identified. No base qualities exist here, and no much larger clone lies one base off it.

Read against the paper, the sample's time point label means: about 28 days (+/-7) after the second vaccine dose. AZD1222 recipients with second doses at about 4 weeks or about 12 weeks were pooled, because spike-specific TCR depth and breadth did not differ between schedules. Vaccinee samples were obtained from the UK trials COV001 and COV002, which included a single-blind randomized controlled phase 2/3 trial of AZD1222 (ChAdOx1 nCoV-19) in healthy adults. For TCRbeta chain sequencing, PBMC samples were collected from trial participants at day 0 and at day 28 after the second dose. The source material was peripheral blood, sampled 28 days after the second AZD1222 dose. The TCR was taken from an adult who received the AZD1222 COVID-19 vaccine. This sequence uses TRBV4-3 and TRBJ2-1; the D gene cannot be resolved beyond TRBD1 or TRBD2, each matching 6 bases. The nucleotides read TGCGCCAGCAGCCAAGTTTCGGGGGCCTCCAGCAATGAGCAGTTCTTC. It specifies CASSQVSGASSNEQFF.